This TCR beta chain was recorded in a study of post-analysis software for immune sequencing data. The germline CDR1 and CDR2 sequences are WSHSY and SAAADI. The CDR3 is 10 amino acids. The V and J ends lost 9 bases and 5 bases respectively, with 5 bases between them. As to this clonotype: Its cognate antigen is unknown.

Regarding the study as a whole: Roughly five TRBV segments were more frequent in patients than controls; TRBV5-6, TRBV5-1 and TRBV20-1 belonged to this group.

Unique molecular identifiers tagged the TCR beta cDNA libraries. MiXCR was run by TCRdb on the PCR reads, yielding one entry per CDR3 protein. The profile covers approximately 660,000 distinct CDR3 sequences, with approximately 60% appearing a single time and 11% taken by the ten largest. The sample consisted of blood. The V gene is TRBV10-2, the J gene TRBJ2-1; D unresolved. The sequence was obtained from a girl aged 2-10 years with multiple sclerosis. The CDR3 coding sequence is TGCGCCAGTCTAAACAATGAGCAGTTCTTC. This codes for CASLNNEQFF.